The rows below give T cell receptor beta chains drawn from one sample of a study of identical twins. TCRdb passed the 5' RACE reads through MiXCR, listing each CDR3 protein once. The sample has about 530,000 distinct CDR3 sequences; more than 20% are singletons. The data were also submitted as part of a second study, on yellow fever vaccine responses in identical twins.

Sequencing was performed on CD4+ T cells sorted from blood. The origin of the receptors is a young woman in good health. Both conserved end residues are part of each CDR3. Fields, in order: J gene, clone size, V gene, D gene, CDR3 DNA, CDR3 protein. D genes are given only for firm matches. Clone size is not always given. Where it is, it says once, few, many or a class for expanded clones.

TRBJ1-1 | NA | TRBV27 | NA | TGTGCCAGCCGACCGGGACATCGCCCGACTGAAGCTTTCTTT | CASRPGHRPTEAFF
TRBJ2-7 | few | TRBV7-9 | TRBD2 | TGTGCCAGCAGCCAGGGACTAGCGGGAGGATATCAGTACTTC | CASSQGLAGGYQYF
TRBJ2-1 | NA | TRBV12-3/TRBV12-4 | TRBD1 | TGTGCCAGCAGTATAACTACAGGGGTAGGGGACTACAATGAGCAGTTCTTC | CASSITTGVGDYNEQFF
TRBJ2-2 | few | TRBV11-2 | NA | TGTGCCAGCAGCTCGCTCCGGGGGAACACCGGGGAGCTGTTTTTT | CASSSLRGNTGELFF
TRBJ2-2 | NA | TRBV4-1 | TRBD2 | TGCGCCAGCAGCCCTTCGACTAGCGGGGCCAACACCGGGGAGCTGTTTTTT | CASSPSTSGANTGELFF
TRBJ2-7 | few | TRBV20-1 | NA | TGCAGTGCTAGCGGAGGGCCGGTTGGCGAGCAGTACTTC | CSASGGPVGEQYF
TRBJ2-1 | NA | TRBV19 | TRBD2 | TGTGCCAGTAGTGGGGCAGGGACTAGCGGGTCCCAGGTGGGGTTCTTC | CASSGAGTSGSQVGFF
TRBJ2-1 | few | TRBV7-9 | NA | TGTGCCAGCAGCCCCCGGGGGGGGGACAGGGCGACCAATGAGCAGTTCTTC | CASSPRGGDRATNEQFF
TRBJ2-1 | few | TRBV7-2 | NA | TGTGCCAGCAGCTTTAAACCTCTGGGTGACAATGAGCAGTTCTTC | CASSFKPLGDNEQFF
TRBJ2-7 | NA | TRBV12-3/TRBV12-4 | TRBD2 | TGTGCCAGCAGTTTGGGGGGGGAGGGCTACGAGCAGTACTTC | CASSLGGEGYEQYF
TRBJ1-1 | NA | TRBV15 | NA | TGTGCCACCAGCAAAGAGGTGGGCGTGAGCACTGAAGCTTTCTTT | CATSKEVGVSTEAFF
TRBJ1-1 | NA | TRBV28 | NA | TGTGCCAGCAGGCCGGGACCCTGGAACACTGAAGCTTTCTTT | CASRPGPWNTEAFF
TRBJ2-1 | NA | TRBV20-1 | TRBD2 | TGCAGTGCTAGCGATCGGCGGGGGAACTACAATGAGCAGTTCTTC | CSASDRRGNYNEQFF
TRBJ2-1 | NA | TRBV2 | NA | TGTGCCAGCAGAGACACTGTGAGCTCCTACAATGAGCAGTTCTTC | CASRDTVSSYNEQFF
TRBJ2-5 | once | TRBV5-1 | TRBD2 | TGCGCCAGCAGTCAAGCTAGCGGGGGACTGGAGACCCAGTACTTC | CASSQASGGLETQYF
TRBJ1-2 | many | TRBV13 | TRBD1 | TGTGCCAGCAGCTTAGCCGGACAGGGCTATGGCTACACCTTC | CASSLAGQGYGYTF
TRBJ2-7 | few | TRBV18 | NA | TGTGCCAGCGCGAACACAGGGACGGGAAACGAGCAGTACTTC | CASANTGTGNEQYF
TRBJ2-7 | NA | TRBV27 | TRBD1 | TGTGCCAGCAGTTTATACCGGGACAGGGGGCGTGAGCAGTACTTC | CASSLYRDRGREQYF
TRBJ2-1 | NA | TRBV10-1 | NA | TGCGCCAGCAGTGACTGGCAGCTTAATGAGCAGTTCTTC | CASSDWQLNEQFF
TRBJ1-2 | NA | TRBV6-1 | TRBD1 | TGTGCCAGCAGCCGACAGGGATCTGGCTACACCTTC | CASSRQGSGYTF
TRBJ2-2 | NA | TRBV5-5 | NA | TGTGCCAGCAGCCCTGGACTACCCACCGGGGAGCTGTTTTTT | CASSPGLPTGELFF
TRBJ2-1 | few | TRBV29-1 | NA | TGCAGCGTTGAAGGGCCCCCGGTTCGGTTC | CSVEGPPVRF
TRBJ2-3 | few | TRBV7-2 | NA | TGTGCCAGCAGCTTAGGGGTAGGGGTCACTAGCACAGATACGCAGTATTTT | CASSLGVGVTSTDTQYF
TRBJ2-3 | few | TRBV10-1 | TRBD2 | TGCGCCAGCAGTGAGTCGACTAGAGGTCTAGCGGGAGGGGATACGCAGTATTTT | CASSESTRGLAGGDTQYF
TRBJ2-1 | NA | TRBV28 | NA | TGTGCCAGCAGTTTAACTTACAGTGAGCAGTTCTTC | CASSLTYSEQFF
TRBJ2-1 | NA | TRBV12-3/TRBV12-4 | TRBD2 | TGTACCTGCAGTTTAGGACTCGTAGCGGGAGGCTCCTACAATGAGCAGTTCTTC | CTCSLGLVAGGSYNEQFF
TRBJ1-1 | NA | TRBV7-9 | TRBD1 | TGTGCCAGCAGCAGACAGGGAGGCATGAACACTGAAGCTTTCTTT | CASSRQGGMNTEAFF
TRBJ2-1 | few | TRBV11-2 | TRBD2 | TGTGCCAGCAGCTTCCCCCGGTCGGTAGCGGGAGACGGGGGTACCTACAATGAGCAGTTCTTC | CASSFPRSVAGDGGTYNEQFF
TRBJ1-4 | NA | TRBV4-1 | NA | TGCGCCAGCAGCCACCCTACAGGGTCTAATGAAAAACTGTTTTTT | CASSHPTGSNEKLFF
TRBJ2-5 | NA | TRBV10-1 | NA | TGCGCCAGCCCGACTCCCACAGGATCCGTGGAGACCCAGTACTTC | CASPTPTGSVETQYF
TRBJ1-2 | many | TRBV24-1 | NA | TGTGCCACCAGTCCCTCCGGGACAGGCTACACCTTC | CATSPSGTGYTF
TRBJ2-3 | NA | TRBV5-5 | NA | TGTGCCAGCAGCTCTGGGATGTTCTGCTCCGGGGATACGCAGTATTTT | CASSSGMFCSGDTQYF
TRBJ2-2 | few | TRBV12-3/TRBV12-4 | NA | TGTGCCAGTAGGGGGGAGGGAGTCACCGGGGAGCTGTTTTTT | CASRGEGVTGELFF
TRBJ1-1 | few | TRBV7-9 | TRBD1 | TGTGCCAGCAGCTTGACAGGGAAGATCACGGGGAACACTGAAGCTTTCTTT | CASSLTGKITGNTEAFF
TRBJ1-5 | NA | TRBV5-6 | TRBD1 | TGTGCCAGCAGCTCGAAAAGGACAGGGACGGTTCAGCCCCAGCATTTT | CASSSKRTGTVQPQHF
TRBJ2-3 | NA | TRBV19 | TRBD2 | TGTGCCAGTAGTATAGTTGGTAGCGGGAGAGATACGCAGTATTTT | CASSIVGSGRDTQYF
TRBJ2-7 | NA | TRBV12-3/TRBV12-4 | TRBD1 | TGTGCCAGCAGTTTAGGAGGACAGGGCCCCTACGAGCAGTACTTC | CASSLGGQGPYEQYF
TRBJ2-5 | NA | TRBV12-3/TRBV12-4 | TRBD1 | TGTGCCAGCAGTTTCGATGAACCGGGACAGGGTATCGGGACCCAGTACTTC | CASSFDEPGQGIGTQYF
TRBJ2-7 | NA | TRBV29-1 | TRBD2 | TGCAGCGCCAGCGGGGGCGTTGGGTCCTACGAGCAGTACTTC | CSASGGVGSYEQYF
TRBJ1-6 | NA | TRBV2 | TRBD1 | TGTGCCAGCAGTGAGAGACAGGGGGCCAGCTACAATTCACCCCTCCACTTT | CASSERQGASYNSPLHF
TRBJ1-5 | few | TRBV10-2 | NA | TGCGCCAGCAGCCAGCCAGGCTATAGCAATCAGCCCCAGCATTTT | CASSQPGYSNQPQHF
TRBJ2-5 | few | TRBV6-1 | NA | TGTGCCAGCAGTGAAGGCCTACTGACGGAGACCCAGTACTTC | CASSEGLLTETQYF
TRBJ2-3 | few | TRBV5-6 | NA | TGTGCCAGCAGCTTGTTTTCTGTCGGTACGCAGTATTTT | CASSLFSVGTQYF
TRBJ2-5 | NA | TRBV7-7 | TRBD1 | TGTGCCAGCAGCCCTAGACAGGGGGCATTAGAGACCCAGTACTTC | CASSPRQGALETQYF
TRBJ1-4 | many | TRBV4-1 | NA | TGCGCCAGCAGCCAAGTGCGTGGAGAAAAACTGTTTTTT | CASSQVRGEKLFF
TRBJ2-4 | many | TRBV7-9 | TRBD2 | TGTGCCAGCAGCACTAGCGGGGGGGCCAAAAACATTCAGTACTTC | CASSTSGGAKNIQYF
TRBJ1-2 | NA | TRBV12-3/TRBV12-4 | NA | TGTGCCAGCAGTTTCAAACGACAATATGGCTACACCTTC | CASSFKRQYGYTF
TRBJ2-1 | NA | TRBV7-9 | TRBD2 | TGTGCCAGCAGTTTTAGCGGGAGCCTATACAATGAGCAGTTCTTC | CASSFSGSLYNEQFF
TRBJ2-1 | few | TRBV6-1 | TRBD2 | TGTGCCAGCAGCTCCACTAGCGTACCCAAGCAGTTCTTC | CASSSTSVPKQFF
TRBJ2-3 | once | TRBV5-1 | NA | TGCGCCAGCAGCTTGCGGGGTGGGGAGGTAACCGGAACAGATACGCAGTATTTT | CASSLRGGEVTGTDTQYF
TRBJ2-1 | NA | TRBV20-1 | TRBD2 | TGCAGTGCTAGAGATACTAGCGGGACCTCCAATGAGCAGTTCTTC | CSARDTSGTSNEQFF